The 21 T cell receptor beta chains presented below share a single source sample, sequenced in a study of T cell responses to AZD1222 COVID-19 vaccine. Here immunoSEQ multiplex PCR was the method, and the copy in TCRdb shows in-frame clones only, minus some. The sample consists of 140,000 to 150,000 clones, 80% to 95% of them appearing once. The sample in question was peripheral blood, obtained on day 0 of AZD1222 vaccination. These receptor sequences come from an adult in good health.

The chain joins TRBV29-1 to TRBJ1-2; D possibly corresponds to TRBD1 (5 bases). V lost 8 bases to trimming and J lost 2 bases, with 9 bases between them. The germline gives CDR1 SQVTM, CDR2 ANQGSEA. The CDR3 consists of 11 residues. The CDR3 is CSTGGNYGYTF. The DNA for the CDR3 is TGCAGCACGGGGGGGAACTATGGCTACACCTTC.

The V and J genes are TRBV27 and TRBJ1-5; no clear D gene. Germline assignment: CDR1 MNHEY and CDR2 SMNVEV (reference sequence). This CDR3 comprises 14 residues. Trimming took 1 base from V and 1 from J, leaving 5 bases between them. CDR3 residues: CASSLYKSNQPQHF. Here the CDR3 DNA reads TGTGCCAGCAGTTTATATAAGAGCAATCAGCCCCAGCATTTT.

This chain connects TRBV5-1 to TRBJ1-4, with D possibly TRBD1 on 5 matching bases. The CDR3 contains 15 residues. Trimming removed 4 bases at V and 10 bases at J, with 20 bases between. Germline V gene sequence: CDR1 SGHRS, CDR2 YFSETQ. The CDR3 protein is CASSGSGASGGKLFF. In nucleotides, the CDR3 is TGCGCCAGCAGCGGGTCCGGGGCATCGGGGGGAAAACTGTTTTTT.

The chain recombines TRBV19 with TRBJ2-1, with D maybe TRBD1 (6 bases). V was cut by 1 base and J by 3 bases, with 7 bases left in between. This CDR3 has 14 residues. Germline V CDR1 and CDR2: LNHDA, SQIVND (reference sequence). CDR3 bases: TGTGCCAGTAGTATAGTACAGGGCTACAATGAGCAGTTCTTC. It specifies CASSIVQGYNEQFF. The variable domain in full, with the rest retrieved from reference TRBV19 and TRBJ2-1, is DGGITQSPKYLFRKEGQNVTLSCEQNLNHDAMYWYRQDPGQGLRLIYYSQIVNDFQKGDIAEGYSVSREKKESFPLTVTSAQKNPTAFYLCASSIVQGYNEQFFGPGTRLTVL.

The chain couples TRBV11-2 to TRBJ1-5; D possibly corresponds to TRBD1 (5 bases). The ends were cut back, 0 bases at V and 6 bases at J, with 9 bases in the middle. Per germline, CDR1 SGHAT and CDR2 FQNNGV. This CDR3 has 14 residues. CDR3: CASSLEGGGQPQHF. CDR3 nucleotides: TGTGCCAGCAGCTTAGAGGGGGGTGGTCAGCCCCAGCATTTT.

V and J are TRBV30 and TRBJ1-5; 9 bases match TRBD1. Germline V gives CDR1 GTSNPN, CDR2 SVGIG (reference sequence). After removal of 3 bases from V and 5 bases from J, the junction contained 5 bases not matched to a gene. The CDR3 sequence is 14 residues long. Written as DNA, the CDR3 is TGTGCCTGGAGGGGGACAGGGACTCATCAGCCCCAGCATTTT. It is translated as CAWRGTGTHQPQHF.

V gene TRBV7-3 combines with J gene TRBJ2-1; no clear D gene. The CDR3 contains 13 residues. Per the germline V gene, CDR1 is SGHTA and CDR2 is FQGTGA. V lost 0 bases to trimming and J lost 8 bases, with 8 bases between them. CDR3 amino acids: CASSLTLVDEQFF. The CDR3 DNA reads TGTGCCAGCAGCTTAACCCTAGTGGATGAGCAGTTCTTC.

As for this clone: Other DNA sequences within the sample encode an identical CDR3. The chain links TRBV30 to TRBJ1-5; 8 positions match TRBD1. The CDR3 sequence is 13 residues long. Germline V CDR1 and CDR2: GTSNPN, SVGIG (reference sequence). The V segment lost 0 bases and the J segment 7 bases; nucleotides outside the gene matches: 2. The DNA for the CDR3 is TGTGCCTGGAGTGTAACAGGGGGACAGCCCCAGCATTTT. It translates to CAWSVTGGQPQHF. Combining the CDR3 with reference TRBV30 and TRBJ1-5 gives the whole variable domain SQTIHQWPATLVQPVGSPLSLECTVEGTSNPNLYWYRQAAGRGLQLLFYSVGIGQISSEVPQNLSASRPQDRQFILSSKKLLLSDSGFYLCAWSVTGGQPQHFGDGTRLSIL.

This chain joins TRBV4-1 and TRBJ2-7; 8 bases fit TRBD1. J gave up 3 bases and V 0 bases, and 7 bases lay outside the gene matches. CDR3 length equals 16 residues. In germline, CDR1 is MGHRA, CDR2 YSYEKL. The DNA for the CDR3 is TGCGCCAGCAGCCAAGATACGGCAGGGGGCTTCTACGAGCAGTACTTC. It translates to CASSQDTAGGFYEQYF.

This chain links TRBV10-3 with TRBJ2-2; no reliable D call. Germline V gives CDR1 ENHRY, CDR2 SYGVKD. V dropped 10 bases and J dropped 7 bases, with 19 bases sitting between them. There are 14 residues in the CDR3. Here the CDR3 reads CATSLTGTGGELFF. The CDR3 DNA follows: TGTGCCACTTCCCTGACCGGCACCGGCGGGGAGCTGTTTTTT.

This clone was recorded a few times. V gene TRBV9 combines with J gene TRBJ2-2; a possible D gene is TRBD2 (6 bases). Per germline, CDR1 SGDLS and CDR2 YYNGEE. The CDR3 loop spans 15 amino acids. V shed 6 bases and J shed 0 bases, with 12 bases lying between them. CDR3 protein: CASTEGRTNTGELFF. CDR3 in DNA: TGTGCCAGCACGGAGGGGCGAACGAACACCGGGGAGCTGTTTTTT. Full variable domain (rest looked up from reference TRBV9 and TRBJ2-2): DSGVTQTPKHLITATGQRVTLRCSPRSGDLSVYWYQQSLDQGLQFLIQYYNGEERAKGNILERFSAQQFPDLHSELNLSSLELGDSALYFCASTEGRTNTGELFFGEGSRLTVL.

This clone was seen just once. The chain is built from TRBV5-1 and TRBJ2-1, with 13 bases matching TRBD2. Losses at the gene ends were 4 bases for V and 3 bases for J; bases not matched to a gene: 7. CDR3 size: 17 residues. Germline V CDR1 and CDR2: SGHRS, YFSETQ. The CDR3 bases are TGCGCCAGCAGCATTCGACTAGCGGGAGGTCACTACAATGAGCAGTTCTTC. It translates to CASSIRLAGGHYNEQFF. The complete variable domain, with remaining parts taken from reference TRBV5-1 and TRBJ2-1, reads KAGVTQTPRYLIKTRGQQVTLSCSPISGHRSVSWYQQTPGQGLQFLFEYFSETQRNKGNFPGRFSGRQFSNSRSEMNVSTLELGDSALYLCASSIRLAGGHYNEQFFGPGTRLTVL.

The chain has TRBV10-3 and TRBJ2-7; D remains ambiguous. CDR1 is ENHRY and CDR2 is SYGVKD in the germline V gene. The CDR3 sequence is 16 residues long. The V and J ends lost 0 bases and 3 bases respectively, with 15 bases between them. DNA for the CDR3: TGTGCCATCAGTGAGTCGAGGACGGACGCCCTCTACGAGCAGTACTTC. Translated: CAISESRTDALYEQYF.

The chain recombines TRBV18 with TRBJ2-7, with TRBD1 as a possible D gene (5 bases). Germline V gene sequence: CDR1 KGHSH, CDR2 LQKENI. The CDR3 covers 14 residues. Between the trimmed V and J ends, which lost 6 bases and 1 base, there was a span of 13 bases. The CDR3 DNA reads TGTGCCAGCTCGCCCGACAGATTATCCTACGAGCAGTACTTC. It yields the protein CASSPDRLSYEQYF.

The chain recombines TRBV5-1 with TRBJ2-5; D is ambiguous. Trimming shortened V by 0 bases and J by 2 bases, and 11 bases separated the two germline ends. Germline-derived CDR1 and CDR2 are SGHRS and YFSETQ. This CDR3 spans 15 amino acids. This CDR3 is CASSLEKARQETQYF. Here the CDR3 DNA reads TGCGCCAGCAGCTTGGAGAAGGCACGACAAGAGACCCAGTACTTC.

V and J are TRBV7-9 and TRBJ1-1, with D hard to call. The CDR3 runs 14 residues. Germline V lookup: CDR1 SEHNR, CDR2 FQNEAQ (reference sequence). The ends were cut back, 5 bases at V and 6 bases at J, with 16 bases in the middle. CDR3 loop: CASSRLRSGAEAFF. The CDR3, as DNA: TGTGCCAGCAGCCGCCTCCGCAGTGGGGCTGAAGCTTTCTTT.

The V and J genes are TRBV5-1 and TRBJ1-4; no clear D. V shed 0 bases and J shed 6 bases, with 9 bases lying between them. The length of the CDR3 is 14 residues. Germline values: CDR1 SGHRS, CDR2 YFSETQ. CDR3 coding DNA: TGCGCCAGCAGCTTGGCCGGCGTGGATGAAAAACTGTTTTTT. It encodes CASSLAGVDEKLFF.

This chain connects TRBV5-1 to TRBJ1-4; D not resolved. This CDR3 has 14 residues. Trimming removed 0 bases at V and 6 bases at J, with 9 bases between. Germline loops: CDR1 SGHRS, CDR2 YFSETQ. CDR3 protein: CASSLEGPDEKLFF. In nucleotides, the CDR3 is TGCGCCAGCAGCTTGGAGGGCCCAGATGAAAAACTGTTTTTT.

This clone was counted a single time. The V and J genes are TRBV10-3 and TRBJ2-7; TRBD1 matches 7 bases. The germline V gene encodes CDR1 ENHRY and CDR2 SYGVKD. V shed 6 bases, J shed 9 bases, and the junction held 11 bases outside the gene matches. CDR3 size: 13 residues. The CDR3 here is CAIRTTGLTRQYF. The CDR3 region has the DNA TGTGCCATCAGGACGACAGGGTTGACGAGGCAGTACTTC.

The J gene is TRBJ1-2, the V gene TRBV5-1; D perhaps matches TRBD1 (6 bases). Germline V CDR1 and CDR2: SGHRS, YFSETQ. The CDR3 has 14 amino acids. The V gene lost 3 bases and the J gene lost 6 bases, with 15 bases spanning the gap. DNA for the CDR3: TGCGCCAGCAGCTCGCGAGCGACAGGAGATGGCTACACCTTC. This translates into CASSSRATGDGYTF.

The rearrangement uses TRBV28 and TRBJ1-4; D remains unclear. V lost 10 bases and J lost 7, with 16 bases in between. The CDR3 is 13 residues long. Germline lookup yields CDR1 MDHEN and CDR2 SYDVKM. The CDR3 spells CATTNGVGEKLFF. CDR3 bases: TGTGCCACCACGAACGGGGTTGGTGAAAAACTGTTTTTT.